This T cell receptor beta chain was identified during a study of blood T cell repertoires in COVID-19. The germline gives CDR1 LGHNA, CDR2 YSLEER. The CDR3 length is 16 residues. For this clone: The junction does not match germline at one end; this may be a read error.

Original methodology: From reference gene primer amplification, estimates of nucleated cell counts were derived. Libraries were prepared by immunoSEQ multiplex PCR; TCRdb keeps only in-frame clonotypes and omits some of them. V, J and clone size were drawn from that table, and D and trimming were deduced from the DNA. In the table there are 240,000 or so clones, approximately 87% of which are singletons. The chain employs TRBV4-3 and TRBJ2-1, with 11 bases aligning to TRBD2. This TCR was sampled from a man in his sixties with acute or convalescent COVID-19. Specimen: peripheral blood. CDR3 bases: TGCGCCAGCAGTCAAGGTCATAGCGGGAGGGTGGATGAGCAGTTCTTC. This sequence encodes CASSQGHSGRVDEQFF.